The 16 T cell receptor beta chains listed next were all sequenced from one sample in a study of neurological immune-mediated disorders. TCRdb itself ran the 5' RACE reads through MiXCR, one entry per CDR3 protein. The sample shows tens of thousands of distinct CDR3 sequences, around 3% of them seen only once. The specimen was PBMCs. These receptors were obtained from a man in his forties with multiple sclerosis.

This clonotype was counted ten times or more. V is TRBV20-1 and J is TRBJ1-2; 8 bases are shared with TRBD1. J lost 7 bases, V lost 6 bases, and 7 bases had no gene match. Germline lookup yields CDR1 DFQATT and CDR2 SNEGSKA (reference sequence). CDR3 length equals 12 residues. DNA for the CDR3: TGCAGTGCCCGACCAGGGGGCTCTGGCTACACCTTC. This sequence encodes CSARPGGSGYTF.

This clonotype was counted at least ten times. The junction and the germline gene differ at one end; a read error may be behind it. The rearrangement links TRBV20-1 to TRBJ2-3, with 12 bases identical to TRBD1. Germline assignment: CDR1 DFQATT and CDR2 SNEGSKA (reference sequence). The CDR3 runs 15 residues. The CDR3 region has the DNA TGCAGTGCCAGAGGGGACAGGGGGCGGACAGATACGCAGTATTTT. The encoded protein is CSARGDRGRTDTQYF.

This clonotype was seen repeatedly, ten times or more. The chain uses TRBV20-1 and TRBJ1-2; weak D call: TRBD1 (5 bases). The germline V and J ends were trimmed by 0 bases and 3 bases, with 8 bases remaining between them. The CDR3 sequence is 13 residues long. Germline-derived CDR1 and CDR2 are DFQATT and SNEGSKA (reference sequence). The CDR3 spells CSARDSRDYGYTF. CDR3 sequence (DNA): TGCAGTGCTAGAGATAGCAGGGACTATGGCTACACCTTC.

Ten or more counts support this clonotype. The genes are TRBV20-1 and TRBJ1-5, with 10 bases fitting TRBD1. Germline CDR1 DFQATT, CDR2 SNEGSKA (reference sequence). J gave up 6 bases and V 6 bases, and 14 bases lay outside the gene matches. The CDR3 spans 16 residues. Here the CDR3 reads CSAVSLQDRGIQPQHF. Here the CDR3 DNA reads TGCAGTGCAGTTAGCTTGCAGGACAGGGGGATTCAGCCCCAGCATTTT.

This clonotype was counted at least ten times. V usage is TRBV20-1 and J usage is TRBJ1-1; TRBD1 is a possible D gene (5 bases). Germline V gene lookup returns CDR1 DFQATT and CDR2 SNEGSKA (reference sequence). This CDR3 has 13 amino acids. Trimming pared 6 bases from V and 2 bases from J, leaving 13 bases between. CDR3 protein: CSAPGGRNTEAFF. In DNA, the CDR3 is TGCAGTGCCCCCGGGGGGAGAAACACTGAAGCTTTCTTT.

This chain uses TRBV7-2 with TRBJ2-7; 8 bases agree with TRBD2. Germline trimming cut 1 base from V and 9 bases from J; bases unmatched to any gene: 11. The CDR3 contains 15 residues. Germline loops: CDR1 SGHTA, CDR2 FQGNSA. The CDR3 region has the DNA TGTGCCAGCAGCTTAGTATGGCGGGGGGCGGTAGCGCAGTACTTC. It yields the protein CASSLVWRGAVAQYF.

At least ten counts were recorded for this clonotype. This chain joins TRBV29-1 and TRBJ2-7, with TRBD1 matching 8 bases. The CDR3 has 11 residues. Unmatched junction bases numbered 2, after V lost 5 bases and J lost 5 bases. CDR1 and CDR2 (germline): SQVTM, ANQGSEA. In DNA form, the CDR3 reads TGCAGCGTTATGACAGGGGACGAGCAGTACTTC. Amino acids: CSVMTGDEQYF.

There are many counts of this clonotype. The chain uses TRBV27 and TRBJ2-3, with D maybe TRBD1 (6 bases). CDR3 length: 13 residues. CDR1 is MNHEY and CDR2 is SMNVEV in the germline V gene (reference sequence). Trimming removed 8 bases from V and 4 bases from J, with 13 bases in between. CDR3 sequence reads: CASGYRVADTQYF. CDR3 nucleotides: TGTGCCAGCGGCTACAGGGTTGCAGATACGCAGTATTTT.

This clonotype came up many times. The chain employs TRBV5-1 and TRBJ1-1, with 7 bases lining up with TRBD1. The CDR3 contains 15 residues. After removal of 2 bases from V and 4 bases from J, the junction contained 8 bases not matched to a gene. Germline V gene sequence: CDR1 SGHRS, CDR2 YFSETQ. The CDR3, as DNA: TGCGCCAGCAGCTTCGCCGACAGGGACGTCACTGAAGCTTTCTTT. It encodes CASSFADRDVTEAFF.

This clonotype qualifies as medium-sized. V is TRBV6-5 and J is TRBJ2-5; 11 bases line up with TRBD2. CDR1 is MNHEY and CDR2 is SVGAGI in the germline V gene. The CDR3 has 16 amino acids. The ends lost 0 bases at V and 5 bases at J; junction bases unmatched: 5. The CDR3 region is CASSYSTLAGVETQYF. In DNA form, the CDR3 reads TGTGCCAGCAGTTACTCGACACTAGCGGGGGTGGAGACCCAGTACTTC.

Note on this clonotype: A much larger clone lies one base from this, so it may be a read error. The rearrangement uses TRBV5-1 and TRBJ1-5; D not certain. The length of the CDR3 is 15 residues. Germline values: CDR1 SGHRS, CDR2 YFSETQ. The CDR3, as DNA: TGCGCCAGCAGCTTGGGCAGTTACGAAGATCAGCACCAGCATTTT. It is translated as CASSLGSYEDQHQHF.

This clonotype was seen ten or more times. J is TRBJ2-2 and V is TRBV5-1; either TRBD1 or TRBD2 may fit D (5 bases each). Trimming cost V 6 bases and J 2 bases, with 11 bases left between them. The germline CDR1 and CDR2 sequences are SGHRS and YFSETQ. This CDR3 comprises 14 residues. The CDR3 coding sequence is TGCGCCAGCACCCGGGACGGAAACACCGGGGAGCTGTTTTTT. Its translation: CASTRDGNTGELFF.

This clonotype was recorded at least ten times. This chain links TRBV5-1 with TRBJ2-5; 9 bases line up with TRBD2. Per germline, CDR1 SGHRS and CDR2 YFSETQ. This CDR3 is built from 15 residues. V was pared by 1 base and J by 2 bases, with 3 bases of the junction left unmatched. The CDR3 protein is CASSLSLAGQETQYF. The CDR3 DNA reads as TGCGCCAGCAGCTTGAGCCTAGCGGGGCAAGAGACCCAGTACTTC.

In this sample, this clonotype turned up many times. This chain uses TRBV5-1 with TRBJ1-2; perhaps TRBD1 as D (5 bases). The CDR3 sequence is 14 residues long. With 4 bases removed from V and 7 bases from J, the gap between germline ends came to 17 bases. Germline V gives CDR1 SGHRS, CDR2 YFSETQ. CDR3 amino acids: CASSPDPGYGGYTF. The DNA of the CDR3 is TGCGCCAGCAGCCCGGACCCAGGGTATGGTGGCTACACCTTC.

This clonotype was detected ten times or more. This chain joins TRBV4-1 and TRBJ1-6; 9 bases are a match to TRBD1. Germline V gene data show CDR1 as MGHRA and CDR2 as YSYEKL. V was pared by 3 bases and J by 8 bases, with 2 bases of the junction left unmatched. This CDR3 spans 14 amino acids. The DNA for the CDR3 is TGCGCCAGCAGCCACGGGACAGGGCATTCACCCCTCCACTTT. It codes for CASSHGTGHSPLHF.

This clonotype was observed at least ten times. The V call is TRBV7-3, the J call TRBJ1-1; D is uncertain. CDR3 length: 15 amino acids. Deletions cut 2 bases from V and 4 bases from J, with 14 bases between. The V gene's germline CDR1 is SGHTA and CDR2 FQGTGA. The CDR3 loop is CASSLLGAGSTEAFF. The DNA for the CDR3 is TGTGCCAGCAGCTTATTAGGAGCGGGGAGCACTGAAGCTTTCTTT.